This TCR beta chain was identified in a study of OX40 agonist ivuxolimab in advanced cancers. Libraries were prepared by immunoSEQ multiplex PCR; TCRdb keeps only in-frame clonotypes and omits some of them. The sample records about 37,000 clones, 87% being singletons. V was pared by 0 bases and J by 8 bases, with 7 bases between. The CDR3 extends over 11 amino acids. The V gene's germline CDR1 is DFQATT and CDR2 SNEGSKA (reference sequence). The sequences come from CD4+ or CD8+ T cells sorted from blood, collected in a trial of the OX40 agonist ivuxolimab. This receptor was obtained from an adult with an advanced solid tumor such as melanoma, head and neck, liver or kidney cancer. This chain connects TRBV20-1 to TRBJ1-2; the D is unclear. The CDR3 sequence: CSARDSPGYTF. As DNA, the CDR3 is TGCAGTGCTAGAGATTCCCCCGGCTACACCTTC.